This is a list of T cell receptor beta chains from one sample in a study of response to subunit inactivated influenza vaccine. TCRdb fed the RT-PCR reads into MiXCR, producing one record per CDR3 protein. The table includes a few hundred thousand distinct CDR3 sequences, 21% detected once. Sequencing was performed on PBMCs from blood, taken 21 months after vaccination. The source is a man aged 50-75 years who received an inactivated influenza vaccine. The CDR3 runs from the conserved cysteine through the conserved F or W. Each record gives: CDR3 DNA, CDR3 protein, D gene, J gene, V gene, clone size. A D gene is named only where the DNA matches it firmly. The size of a clone is reported for some rows only, either as once, few or many, or as a class for expanded clones.

DNA: TGCAGTGCTAGAAAGGGCAGGGATTCACCCCTCCACTTT
CDR3: CSARKGRDSPLHF
D: NA
J: TRBJ1-6
V: TRBV20-1
size: NA

DNA: TGCGCCAGCAGCCAAGATTTAGGGACAGGGTATGGCCATGGCTACACCTTC
CDR3: CASSQDLGTGYGHGYTF
D: TRBD1
J: TRBJ1-2
V: TRBV4-3
size: few

DNA: TGCAGTGCCAGATGGGGGGGGACAGGGACCAATGAGCAGTTCTTC
CDR3: CSARWGGTGTNEQFF
D: TRBD1
J: TRBJ2-1
V: TRBV20-1
size: few

DNA: TGCAGTGCTGCCGGGCCTAACCAAGAGACCCAGTACTTC
CDR3: CSAAGPNQETQYF
D: NA
J: TRBJ2-5
V: TRBV20-1
size: once

DNA: TGTGCCAGCAGCAGGCGGGGTGGTATAACTACCGGGGAGCTGTTTTTT
CDR3: CASSRRGGITTGELFF
D: NA
J: TRBJ2-2
V: TRBV6-1
size: NA

DNA: TGCGCCAGCAGCCATGGCTCGGGAAACTATGGCTACACCTTC
CDR3: CASSHGSGNYGYTF
D: NA
J: TRBJ1-2
V: TRBV5-1
size: NA

DNA: TGCGCCAGCAGCTTGGGCGGTACCGGGACAATCGACGGCTACACCTTC
CDR3: CASSLGGTGTIDGYTF
D: NA
J: TRBJ1-2
V: TRBV5-1
size: NA

DNA: TGCGCCAGCAGCCAAGTACGGGACAGGGCTCCCTACGAGCAGTACTTC
CDR3: CASSQVRDRAPYEQYF
D: TRBD1
J: TRBJ2-7
V: TRBV4-1
size: NA

DNA: TGTGCCAGCAGACTCGGACAGGAGAGGGGTGGCTACACCTTC
CDR3: CASRLGQERGGYTF
D: TRBD1
J: TRBJ1-2
V: TRBV12-3/TRBV12-4
size: NA

DNA: TGTGCCAGCAGTCCCCGACAGGGAGGCAGGCAGCCCCAGCATTTT
CDR3: CASSPRQGGRQPQHF
D: TRBD1
J: TRBJ1-5
V: TRBV28
size: NA

DNA: TGCAGTGCTAGGGAGTGGGGGACTGAAGCTTTCTTT
CDR3: CSAREWGTEAFF
D: NA
J: TRBJ1-1
V: TRBV20-1
size: few

DNA: TGTGCCAGCAGCTTGGACGGACAGACCCAGTACTTC
CDR3: CASSLDGQTQYF
D: NA
J: TRBJ2-5
V: TRBV5-4
size: few

DNA: TGCACCAGCAGGAGACCGGGACATTGGAACACTGAAGCTTTCTTT
CDR3: CTSRRPGHWNTEAFF
D: NA
J: TRBJ1-1
V: TRBV27
size: few

DNA: TGTGCCAGCAGGGCTAGCGGGAGTGGCGAGCAGTACTTC
CDR3: CASRASGSGEQYF
D: TRBD2
J: TRBJ2-7
V: TRBV28
size: NA

DNA: TGTGCCAGCAGTTTACCCGGGACTGAAGGCTACACCTTC
CDR3: CASSLPGTEGYTF
D: NA
J: TRBJ1-2
V: TRBV6-5
size: many

DNA: TGTGCCAGCAGTCTTGGGGGACTAGCGGGGCGCAACGAGCAGTACTTC
CDR3: CASSLGGLAGRNEQYF
D: TRBD2
J: TRBJ2-7
V: TRBV6-1
size: NA

DNA: TGCGCCAGCAGCTTGGATGTGGGGATTAATTCACCCCTCCACTTT
CDR3: CASSLDVGINSPLHF
D: NA
J: TRBJ1-6
V: TRBV5-1
size: few

DNA: TGTGCCATCAGTGAGGGGAGCTCCTACAATGAGCAGTTCTTC
CDR3: CAISEGSSYNEQFF
D: NA
J: TRBJ2-1
V: TRBV10-3
size: NA

DNA: TGCAGTGCTAGAGATGACCATGAAAAACTGTTTTTT
CDR3: CSARDDHEKLFF
D: NA
J: TRBJ1-4
V: TRBV20-1
size: NA

DNA: TGCGCCAGCAGCTTGGACAACAGCGCGTTGGGGACCGGGGAGCTGTTTTTT
CDR3: CASSLDNSALGTGELFF
D: NA
J: TRBJ2-2
V: TRBV5-1
size: NA

DNA: TGTGCCAGCAGCTTACCAGATGGGGCCAATGAGCAGTTCTTC
CDR3: CASSLPDGANEQFF
D: NA
J: TRBJ2-1
V: TRBV5-5
size: few

DNA: TGTGCCAGCAGTGAAGCAACTAGCGGGGGGAGGGGGCAGTTCTTC
CDR3: CASSEATSGGRGQFF
D: TRBD2
J: TRBJ2-1
V: TRBV2
size: NA

DNA: TGCGCCAGCAGCCAAGACCGGGTCTCTGGCTACACCTTC
CDR3: CASSQDRVSGYTF
D: NA
J: TRBJ1-2
V: TRBV4-3
size: few

DNA: TGCAGCGTTGGCCGTGGGGGGAGCTCTGGGGCCAACGTCCTGACTTTC
CDR3: CSVGRGGSSGANVLTF
D: NA
J: TRBJ2-6
V: TRBV29-1
size: few

DNA: TGTGCCAGCAGACCGGGGACGGCCTATGGCTACACCTTC
CDR3: CASRPGTAYGYTF
D: NA
J: TRBJ1-2
V: TRBV6-1
size: NA

DNA: TGTGCCAGCAGGCCTCCGGGACTAGCGGGACCCAATGAGCAGTTCTTC
CDR3: CASRPPGLAGPNEQFF
D: TRBD2
J: TRBJ2-1
V: TRBV12-3/TRBV12-4
size: few

DNA: TGTGCCAGCAGCTCCCAGGGGGGACCCTACGAGCAGTACTTC
CDR3: CASSSQGGPYEQYF
D: NA
J: TRBJ2-7
V: TRBV7-2
size: few

DNA: TGTGCCAGCAGTGAAGGGAGGACAGGGGTTCGCAGCGAGCAGTACTTC
CDR3: CASSEGRTGVRSEQYF
D: TRBD1
J: TRBJ2-7
V: TRBV2
size: few

DNA: TGTGCCAGCAGTTTACTCCTAGCGGGAGTGAGCGAGCAGTACTTC
CDR3: CASSLLLAGVSEQYF
D: TRBD2
J: TRBJ2-7
V: TRBV27
size: NA

DNA: TGTGCCAGCAGCTCCCCGGGACTAGCAGCCAATGAGCAGTTCTTC
CDR3: CASSSPGLAANEQFF
D: TRBD2
J: TRBJ2-1
V: TRBV11-2
size: NA

DNA: TGTGCCAGCAGCGTAGCCCCTAAGGGAAGCAACTATGGCTACACCTTC
CDR3: CASSVAPKGSNYGYTF
D: NA
J: TRBJ1-2
V: TRBV9
size: few

DNA: TGTGCCAGCAGCCAAGACAGGGGGGCCCTCTATGGCTACACCTTC
CDR3: CASSQDRGALYGYTF
D: TRBD1
J: TRBJ1-2
V: TRBV4-2
size: few

DNA: TGTGCCAGCAGTTTCTCTCCGGGAGGCTACGAGCAGTACTTC
CDR3: CASSFSPGGYEQYF
D: TRBD2
J: TRBJ2-7
V: TRBV28
size: few

DNA: TGTGCCAGCAGTTTCCGACAGGAGCAGTTCTTC
CDR3: CASSFRQEQFF
D: NA
J: TRBJ2-1
V: TRBV27
size: NA

DNA: TGCAGTGCTAGCGGCGGGAGTTCGGGGACAGATACGCAGTATTTT
CDR3: CSASGGSSGTDTQYF
D: TRBD2
J: TRBJ2-3
V: TRBV20-1
size: few

DNA: TGTGCCAGCAGCCCAGGGTTCGAGCAGTACTTC
CDR3: CASSPGFEQYF
D: NA
J: TRBJ2-7
V: TRBV6-5
size: NA

DNA: TGTGCCAGCAGTTTGTCGGCCAAAAACATTCAGTACTTC
CDR3: CASSLSAKNIQYF
D: NA
J: TRBJ2-4
V: TRBV28
size: few

DNA: TGTGCCAGCAGGGGGCTAGCGGGAGCCGGTCCCTACAATGAGCAGTTCTTC
CDR3: CASRGLAGAGPYNEQFF
D: TRBD2
J: TRBJ2-1
V: TRBV25-1
size: NA

DNA: TGTGCCAGCAGCAATATACAGGGCTCTGGGGCCAACGTCCTGACTTTC
CDR3: CASSNIQGSGANVLTF
D: NA
J: TRBJ2-6
V: TRBV28
size: NA

DNA: TGTGCCAGCAGTCGGGACAGGGGTGATGAAAAACTGTTTTTT
CDR3: CASSRDRGDEKLFF
D: TRBD1
J: TRBJ1-4
V: TRBV6-1
size: many

DNA: TGTGCCAGCAGCTTGGGTCGGGAGGCTGGAGATACGCAGTATTTT
CDR3: CASSLGREAGDTQYF
D: TRBD2
J: TRBJ2-3
V: TRBV11-3
size: few

DNA: TGTGCCACCAGCAGAGATTCTCGGACAGGCTATGGCTACACCTTC
CDR3: CATSRDSRTGYGYTF
D: TRBD1
J: TRBJ1-2
V: TRBV15
size: many

DNA: TGCAGTGCTAGAGACTCGGACAGGGGTCACTACGAGCAGTACTTC
CDR3: CSARDSDRGHYEQYF
D: TRBD1
J: TRBJ2-7
V: TRBV20-1
size: NA

DNA: TGTGCCAGCAGCTTAGAGGGACTAGCCGTCTACGAGCAGTACTTC
CDR3: CASSLEGLAVYEQYF
D: TRBD2
J: TRBJ2-7
V: TRBV7-9
size: few

DNA: TGCAGCGTCCTCACAGGGGTGGGCTACGAGCAGTACTTC
CDR3: CSVLTGVGYEQYF
D: TRBD1
J: TRBJ2-7
V: TRBV29-1
size: NA

DNA: TGTGCCTGGAGTGTAAGGGAACTTCAGCCCCAGCATTTT
CDR3: CAWSVRELQPQHF
D: NA
J: TRBJ1-5
V: TRBV30
size: few

DNA: TGCGCCAGCAGCCAACGGGTCGTTAGCTCCTACGAGCAGTACTTC
CDR3: CASSQRVVSSYEQYF
D: NA
J: TRBJ2-7
V: TRBV4-1
size: few

DNA: TGCGCCAGCAGCTTTCAGGGGACAGCAACTAATGAAAAACTGTTTTTT
CDR3: CASSFQGTATNEKLFF
D: TRBD1
J: TRBJ1-4
V: TRBV4-1
size: few